These 14 T cell receptor beta chains were sequenced from one sample in a study of radiation and T cells in renal cell carcinoma. Clones were read by immunoSEQ multiplex PCR, and TCRdb kept only the in-frame ones, dropping some. The profile covers 150,000 or so clones, with about nine tenths appearing a single time and roughly 4% taken by the ten largest. The time point denotes: baseline pretreatment blood. Regarding treatment: 15 Gy SBRT to primary tumor, nephrectomy 4 weeks later. The source material was blood, sampled from a patient whose treatment included radiotherapy and nephrectomy. These receptors came from a woman in her 70s with renal cell carcinoma.

This sequence joins TRBV10-3 and TRBJ2-1; no clear D. V was cut by 2 bases and J by 8 bases, with 10 bases left in between. This CDR3 spans 13 amino acids. Germline CDR1 and CDR2: ENHRY and SYGVKD. CDR3 in DNA: TGTGCCATCAGTGAGAATATCATGGATGAGCAGTTCTTC. It codes for CAISENIMDEQFF.

The V and J genes are TRBV29-1 and TRBJ1-1, with a weak D call TRBD1 (6 bases). V was trimmed by 4 bases and J by 1 base, leaving 10 bases between them. Germline CDR1 SQVTM, CDR2 ANQGSEA. This CDR3 comprises 13 residues. CDR3 DNA: TGCAGCGTTGTCGCCAGGGGGAACACTGAAGCTTTCTTT. Residues: CSVVARGNTEAFF.

This chain uses TRBV7-8 with TRBJ1-1; TRBD1 matches at 8 bases. The CDR3 contains 13 residues. Germline-derived CDR1 and CDR2 are SGHVS and FQNEAQ. The J segment lost 6 bases and the V segment lost 5 bases, leaving 5 bases of the junction unmatched. CDR3 sequence: CASSPDRGPEAFF. The CDR3, as DNA: TGTGCCAGCAGCCCCGACAGGGGCCCTGAAGCTTTCTTT.

The chain recombines TRBV4-2 with TRBJ2-4; maybe TRBD2 (6 bases). The CDR3 totals 15 residues. Germline V gene data show CDR1 as LGHNA and CDR2 as YNFKEQ. V was shortened by 0 bases and J by 4 bases, with 10 bases between the two germline ends. The CDR3 protein is CASSQDWRGKNIQYF. The CDR3 bases are TGTGCCAGCAGCCAAGATTGGCGGGGTAAAAACATTCAGTACTTC.

This clone has just a few counts. The V and J genes are TRBV12-5 and TRBJ1-1; 9 bases are shared with TRBD1. The CDR3 covers 14 residues. Germline loops: CDR1 LGHNT, CDR2 FRNRAP. V gave up 1 base and J gave up 4 bases; unmatched junction bases: 1. CDR3 coding DNA: TGTGCTAGTGGTTTGGGGGACAGGGCCACTGAAGCTTTCTTT. This gives the protein CASGLGDRATEAFF.

The gene calls are TRBV30 and TRBJ1-3, with D possibly being TRBD1 (5 bases). Germline values: CDR1 GTSNPN, CDR2 SVGIG (reference sequence). With 4 bases removed from V and 0 bases from J, the gap between germline ends came to 7 bases. The CDR3 is made up of 13 amino acids. For the CDR3, the DNA is TGTGCCTGGACAGGGAGCTCTGGAAACACCATATATTTT. The encoded protein is CAWTGSSGNTIYF.

This clone occurred once. The rearrangement links TRBV7-9 to TRBJ1-5, with D hard to call. Between the trimmed V and J ends, which lost 5 bases and 0 bases, there was a span of 8 bases. The CDR3 totals 14 residues. Germline V gives CDR1 SEHNR, CDR2 FQNEAQ (reference sequence). The CDR3 region is CASSPDFSNQPQHF. CDR3 in DNA: TGTGCCAGCAGCCCGGACTTTAGCAATCAGCCCCAGCATTTT.

This chain links TRBV11-3 with TRBJ1-1; D call uncertain. The CDR3 consists of 12 residues. Trimming shortened V by 3 bases and J by 1 base, and 3 bases separated the two germline ends. Germline CDR1 and CDR2: SGHNT and YENEEA. The CDR3 bases are TGTGCCAGCAGCTTTCCGAACACTGAAGCTTTCTTT. Residues: CASSFPNTEAFF.

The J gene is TRBJ2-2, the V gene TRBV5-1; D might be TRBD1 (5 bases). This CDR3 region has 14 residues. Germline V gene lookup returns CDR1 SGHRS and CDR2 YFSETQ. Trimming pared 4 bases from V and 4 bases from J, leaving 11 bases between. The CDR3 DNA is TGCGCCAGCAGCGCAAGGACATCCACCGGGGAGCTGTTTTTT. Amino acids: CASSARTSTGELFF.

The genes are TRBV6-6 and TRBJ1-5; 7 bases map to TRBD1. CDR3 length: 16 amino acids. V trimming: 2 bases; J trimming: 3 bases; junction bases outside the gene matches: 7. The germline V gene has CDR1 MNHNY and CDR2 SVGAGI (reference sequence). CDR3 region: CASSYPKGAVNQPQHF. DNA for the CDR3: TGTGCCAGCAGTTACCCGAAGGGGGCGGTCAATCAGCCCCAGCATTTT.

This clone appeared a few times. The CDR3, as DNA: TGCAGTGCTAGACCGCACAATGAGCAGTTCTTC. Its translation: CSARPHNEQFF. This chain uses TRBV20-1 with TRBJ2-1; D gene ambiguous. Germline CDR1 reads DFQATT; CDR2 reads SNEGSKA (reference sequence). The ends were cut back, 2 bases at V and 5 bases at J, with 4 bases in the middle. This CDR3 has 11 amino acids.

This chain joins TRBV25-1 and TRBJ2-1; tentatively, D is TRBD1 or TRBD2 (6 bases each). The CDR3 covers 12 residues. Germline V gene sequence: CDR1 MGHDK, CDR2 SYGVNS. Deletions cut 2 bases from V and 12 bases from J, with 11 bases between. The CDR3 protein is CASSEGGRAQFF. CDR3 sequence (DNA): TGTGCCAGCAGTGAAGGGGGGCGTGCGCAGTTCTTC.

The chain recombines TRBV5-1 with TRBJ1-1; 10 bases agree with TRBD1. There are 16 residues in the CDR3. V shed 4 bases and J 0 bases; nucleotides not matched to a gene: 6. The germline CDR1 and CDR2 sequences are SGHRS and YFSETQ. The CDR3 DNA is TGCGCCAGCAGCATAGGACAGGGGGGGATGAACACTGAAGCTTTCTTT. Residues: CASSIGQGGMNTEAFF.

The chain is built from TRBV2 and TRBJ2-6; 8 positions match TRBD1. The germline gives CDR1 SNHLY, CDR2 FYNNEI. Trimming at V came to 6 bases and at J to 8 bases, leaving 6 bases not matched to a gene. The CDR3 length is 14 residues. The CDR3 nucleotides are TGTGCCAGCAGGAGGACAGGGTCGACCAACGTCCTGACTTTC. Its translation is CASRRTGSTNVLTF.